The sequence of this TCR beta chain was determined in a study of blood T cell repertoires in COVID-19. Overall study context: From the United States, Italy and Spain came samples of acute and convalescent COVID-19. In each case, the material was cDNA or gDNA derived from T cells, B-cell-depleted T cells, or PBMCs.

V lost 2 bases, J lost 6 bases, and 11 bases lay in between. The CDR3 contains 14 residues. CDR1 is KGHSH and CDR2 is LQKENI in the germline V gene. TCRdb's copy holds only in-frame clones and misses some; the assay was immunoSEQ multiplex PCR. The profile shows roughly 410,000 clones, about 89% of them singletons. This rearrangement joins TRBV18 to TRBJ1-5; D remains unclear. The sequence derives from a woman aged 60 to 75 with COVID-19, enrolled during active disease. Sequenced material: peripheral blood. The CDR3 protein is CASSPDRTGQPQHF. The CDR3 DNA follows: TGTGCCAGCTCACCAGATAGAACCGGTCAGCCCCAGCATTTT.